These 9 T cell receptor beta chains share one sample of origin, sequenced in a study of OX40 agonist ivuxolimab in advanced cancers. Sequencing used immunoSEQ multiplex PCR; TCRdb keeps in-frame clones, though not all of them. Of about 83,000 clones in the sample, roughly 90% were seen once. The sequenced sample was CD4+ or CD8+ T cells sorted from blood, obtained in a trial of the OX40 agonist ivuxolimab. Receptor source: an adult with an advanced solid tumor such as melanoma, head and neck, liver or kidney cancer.

The V call is TRBV5-1, the J call TRBJ2-7, with D possibly being TRBD2 (5 bases). Trimming stripped 1 base from V and 6 bases from J, with 11 bases between. The CDR3 consists of 13 residues. CDR1 is SGHRS and CDR2 is YFSETQ in the germline V gene. The CDR3 DNA follows: TGCGCCAGCAGCTTGTGGGGTGGGAGCGAGCAGTACTTC. It codes for CASSLWGGSEQYF. The complete variable domain, with remaining parts taken from reference TRBV5-1 and TRBJ2-7, reads KAGVTQTPRYLIKTRGQQVTLSCSPISGHRSVSWYQQTPGQGLQFLFEYFSETQRNKGNFPGRFSGRQFSNSRSEMNVSTLELGDSALYLCASSLWGGSEQYFGPGTRLTVT.

The rearrangement links TRBV19 to TRBJ2-2; possibly TRBD2 for D (6 bases). Trimming cost V 8 bases and J 1 base, with 14 bases left between them. The CDR3 sequence is 15 residues long. The germline CDR1 and CDR2 sequences are LNHDA and SQIVND (reference sequence). The CDR3 region has the DNA TGTGCCAGTGTCGCGGGGACGGGGAACACCGGGGAGCTGTTTTTT. Its protein is CASVAGTGNTGELFF.

This clone appeared a few times. V usage is TRBV7-6 and J usage is TRBJ2-5, with TRBD1 identical over 7 bases. Germline V gene sequence: CDR1 SGHVS, CDR2 FNYEAQ. V trimming: 5 bases; J trimming: 2 bases; junction bases outside the gene matches: 2. This CDR3 is 13 amino acids long. CDR3 DNA sequence: TGTGCCAGCAGCCAGGGACAGCAAGAGACCCAGTACTTC. As protein: CASSQGQQETQYF. Full variable domain (remainder filled in from reference TRBV7-6 and TRBJ2-5): GAGVSQSPRYKVTKRGQDVALRCDPISGHVSLYWYRQALGQGPEFLTYFNYEAQQDKSGLPNDRFSAERPEGSISTLTIQRTEQRDSAMYRCASSQGQQETQYFGPGTRLLVL.

The V and J genes are TRBV13 and TRBJ1-4, with D unclear. The CDR3 is made up of 11 amino acids. The V gene's germline CDR1 is PRHDT and CDR2 FYEKMQ (reference sequence). V was pared by 5 bases and J by 12 bases, with 10 bases between. The CDR3 spells CASSLREELFF. The CDR3 coding sequence is TGTGCCAGCAGCCTCCGGGAAGAACTGTTTTTT.

The chain is built from TRBV6-6 and TRBJ1-1, with 11 bases aligning to TRBD1. The CDR3 is made up of 15 amino acids. V was clipped by 5 bases and J by 3 bases; unmatched bases: 5. Germline V gene sequence: CDR1 MNHNY, CDR2 SVGAGI (reference sequence). CDR3 in DNA: TGTGCCAGCAGTCCCAGGACAGGGGGCTACACTGAAGCTTTCTTT. It specifies CASSPRTGGYTEAFF.

The chain uses TRBV7-2 and TRBJ2-2; D unresolved. The V and J ends lost 3 bases and 1 base respectively, with 6 bases between them. The CDR3 totals 14 residues. The germline V gene encodes CDR1 SGHTA and CDR2 FQGNSA. The CDR3 DNA reads TGTGCCAGCAGCTTCGACCAGAACACCGGGGAGCTGTTTTTT. It yields the protein CASSFDQNTGELFF.

This rearrangement joins TRBV10-3 to TRBJ1-5; a possible D gene is TRBD1 (5 bases). The CDR3 is 16 residues long. Germline CDR1 reads ENHRY; CDR2 reads SYGVKD. V dropped 4 bases and J dropped 0 bases, with 13 bases sitting between them. CDR3 region: CAISASGRVSNQPQHF. DNA for the CDR3: TGTGCCATCAGTGCTAGCGGCAGGGTTAGCAATCAGCCCCAGCATTTT.

The V and J genes are TRBV5-1 and TRBJ2-3, with D possibly TRBD2 on 6 matching bases. Germline loops: CDR1 SGHRS, CDR2 YFSETQ. V lost 0 bases to trimming and J lost 6 bases, with 11 bases between them. There are 14 residues in the CDR3. The CDR3 DNA is TGCGCCAGCAGCTTGGGGAGGGCCGAGGATACGCAGTATTTT. It is translated as CASSLGRAEDTQYF.

The chain links TRBV10-2 to TRBJ2-2, with TRBD1 matching over 8 bases. The germline gives CDR1 WSHSY, CDR2 SAAADI. CDR3 length: 15 amino acids. J gave up 5 bases and V 4 bases, and 6 bases lay outside the gene matches. As DNA, the CDR3 is TGCGCCAGCAGTGTCCAGGGGGCTTCAACCGGGGAGCTGTTTTTT. Translating it yields CASSVQGASTGELFF.